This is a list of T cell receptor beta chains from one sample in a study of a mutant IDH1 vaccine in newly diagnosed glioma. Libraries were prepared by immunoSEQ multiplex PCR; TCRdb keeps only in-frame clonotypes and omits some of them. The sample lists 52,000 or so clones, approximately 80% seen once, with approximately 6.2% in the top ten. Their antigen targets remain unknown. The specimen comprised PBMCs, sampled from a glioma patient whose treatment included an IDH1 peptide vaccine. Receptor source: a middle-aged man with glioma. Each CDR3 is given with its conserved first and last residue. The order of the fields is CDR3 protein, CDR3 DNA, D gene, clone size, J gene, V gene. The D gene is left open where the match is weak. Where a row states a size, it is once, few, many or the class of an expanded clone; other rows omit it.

CDR3aa: CASRHGQGNTGELFF
CDR3nt: TGTGCCAGCAGACATGGACAGGGCAACACCGGGGAGCTGTTTTTT
d_gene: TRBD1
abundance: NA
j_gene: TRBJ2-2
v_gene: TRBV9

CDR3aa: CASSLGLETQYF
CDR3nt: TGCGCCAGCAGCTTGGGGCTGGAGACCCAGTACTTC
d_gene: NA
abundance: NA
j_gene: TRBJ2-5
v_gene: TRBV5-1

CDR3aa: CASSRTTGTGVGGELFF
CDR3nt: TGTGCCAGCAGCCGGACTACCGGGACAGGGGTCGGCGGGGAGCTGTTTTTT
d_gene: TRBD1
abundance: NA
j_gene: TRBJ2-2
v_gene: TRBV7-9

CDR3aa: CASSTDLGYEQYF
CDR3nt: TGTGCCAGCAGCACGGACTTGGGCTACGAGCAGTACTTC
d_gene: NA
abundance: once
j_gene: TRBJ2-7
v_gene: TRBV7-8

CDR3aa: CASSYGQGHSPLHF
CDR3nt: TGTGCCAGCAGCTATGGACAGGGCCATTCACCCCTCCACTTT
d_gene: TRBD1
abundance: NA
j_gene: TRBJ1-6
v_gene: TRBV7-2

CDR3aa: CASTQDREKICEDGYTF
CDR3nt: TGTGCCAGCACCCAGGACAGGGAGAAGATCTGTGAGGATGGCTACACCTTC
d_gene: NA
abundance: NA
j_gene: TRBJ1-2
v_gene: TRBV21-1

CDR3aa: CAARGQGSSGANVLTF
CDR3nt: TGTGCCGCACGGGGGCAGGGTAGTTCTGGGGCCAACGTCCTGACTTTC
d_gene: NA
abundance: NA
j_gene: TRBJ2-6
v_gene: TRBV10-3

CDR3aa: CASSHPSGVGGYNSPLHF
CDR3nt: TGCGCCAGCAGCCACCCATCAGGGGTAGGGGGCTATAATTCACCCCTCCACTTT
d_gene: NA
abundance: NA
j_gene: TRBJ1-6
v_gene: TRBV4-1

CDR3aa: CASRAPGQGAYEQYF
CDR3nt: TGTGCCAGTAGGGCCCCGGGACAGGGGGCGTACGAGCAGTACTTC
d_gene: TRBD1
abundance: NA
j_gene: TRBJ2-7
v_gene: TRBV19

CDR3aa: CASSLRTVMNTEAFF
CDR3nt: TGCGCCAGCAGCTTGAGGACAGTGATGAACACTGAAGCTTTCTTT
d_gene: NA
abundance: few
j_gene: TRBJ1-1
v_gene: TRBV5-1

CDR3aa: CASSGLAGGFSYNEQFF
CDR3nt: TGTGCCAGTAGTGGGCTAGCGGGGGGATTCTCCTACAATGAGCAGTTCTTC
d_gene: TRBD2
abundance: NA
j_gene: TRBJ2-1
v_gene: TRBV19

CDR3aa: CASSQERTGQREQFF
CDR3nt: TGTGCCAGCAGCCAAGAAAGGACAGGGCAACGCGAGCAGTTCTTC
d_gene: TRBD1
abundance: NA
j_gene: TRBJ2-1
v_gene: TRBV4-2

CDR3aa: CASSQVTGTDYGYTF
CDR3nt: TGTGCCAGCAGCCAAGTTACCGGGACAGACTATGGCTACACCTTC
d_gene: TRBD1
abundance: NA
j_gene: TRBJ1-2
v_gene: TRBV4-2

CDR3aa: CASSPDRDSNQPQHF
CDR3nt: TGTGCCAGCTCTCCCGACAGAGATAGCAATCAGCCCCAGCATTTT
d_gene: NA
abundance: NA
j_gene: TRBJ1-5
v_gene: TRBV18

CDR3aa: CASSQAIYRTGTNEKLFF
CDR3nt: TGTGCCAGCAGCCAAGCCATCTACAGGACGGGGACTAATGAAAAACTGTTTTTT
d_gene: NA
abundance: NA
j_gene: TRBJ1-4
v_gene: TRBV4-2

CDR3aa: CASSLDGYEQYF
CDR3nt: TGCGCCAGCAGCTTGGACGGATACGAGCAGTACTTC
d_gene: NA
abundance: NA
j_gene: TRBJ2-7
v_gene: TRBV5-1

CDR3aa: CASSYSWTKNEQFF
CDR3nt: TGTGCCAGCAGTTACTCGTGGACTAAAAATGAGCAGTTCTTC
d_gene: NA
abundance: NA
j_gene: TRBJ2-1
v_gene: TRBV6-5

CDR3aa: CAWNRDTEAFF
CDR3nt: TGTGCCTGGAATAGGGACACTGAAGCTTTCTTT
d_gene: NA
abundance: few
j_gene: TRBJ1-1
v_gene: TRBV30

CDR3aa: CASSLGHRDSSYEQYF
CDR3nt: TGCGCCAGCAGCTTGGGGCACCGGGACAGTTCCTACGAGCAGTACTTC
d_gene: TRBD1
abundance: few
j_gene: TRBJ2-7
v_gene: TRBV5-1

CDR3aa: CASSQGVGPETQYF
CDR3nt: TGCGCCAGCAGCCAAGGGGTAGGTCCAGAGACCCAGTACTTC
d_gene: NA
abundance: NA
j_gene: TRBJ2-5
v_gene: TRBV4-1

CDR3aa: CASSNRDSGRWDEQYF
CDR3nt: TGTGCCAGTAGTAACCGGGACTCGGGGCGATGGGACGAGCAGTACTTC
d_gene: NA
abundance: NA
j_gene: TRBJ2-7
v_gene: TRBV19

CDR3aa: CASSLSSRLAGGYNEQFF
CDR3nt: TGTGCCAGCAGCTTATCTTCCCGCCTAGCGGGGGGGTACAATGAGCAGTTCTTC
d_gene: TRBD2
abundance: once
j_gene: TRBJ2-1
v_gene: TRBV13

CDR3aa: CASSDSTSGKSGANVLTF
CDR3nt: TGTGCCAGCAGTGACTCGACTAGCGGGAAATCTGGGGCCAACGTCCTGACTTTC
d_gene: TRBD2
abundance: NA
j_gene: TRBJ2-6
v_gene: TRBV6-4

CDR3aa: CASSREHGGETQYF
CDR3nt: TGTGCCAGCAGCCGCGAACATGGAGGGGAGACCCAGTACTTC
d_gene: NA
abundance: NA
j_gene: TRBJ2-5
v_gene: TRBV5-4

CDR3aa: CASSLAVMGEKLFF
CDR3nt: TGTGCCAGCAGCTTAGCGGTGATGGGGGAAAAACTGTTTTTT
d_gene: NA
abundance: NA
j_gene: TRBJ1-4
v_gene: TRBV7-2

CDR3aa: CSARSVDTQYF
CDR3nt: TGCAGTGCTAGATCCGTGGATACGCAGTATTTT
d_gene: NA
abundance: NA
j_gene: TRBJ2-3
v_gene: TRBV20-1

CDR3aa: CASSSGGGEKLFF
CDR3nt: TGCGCCAGCAGCTCAGGGGGCGGTGAAAAACTGTTTTTT
d_gene: TRBD1
abundance: few
j_gene: TRBJ1-4
v_gene: TRBV5-1

CDR3aa: CASSQYSGLADEQYF
CDR3nt: TGCGCCAGCAGTCAATACTCGGGTCTCGCCGACGAGCAGTACTTC
d_gene: NA
abundance: NA
j_gene: TRBJ2-7
v_gene: TRBV10-2

CDR3aa: CASTKGTGNYGYTF
CDR3nt: TGTGCCAGCACCAAGGGGACGGGAAACTATGGCTACACCTTC
d_gene: NA
abundance: NA
j_gene: TRBJ1-2
v_gene: TRBV2

CDR3aa: CASSVGTSTDTQYF
CDR3nt: TGTGCCAGCAGTGTCGGGACTAGCACAGATACGCAGTATTTT
d_gene: NA
abundance: NA
j_gene: TRBJ2-3
v_gene: TRBV2

CDR3aa: CASSFGGGSYEQYF
CDR3nt: TGTGCCAGCAGCTTCGGGGGGGGCAGTTACGAGCAGTACTTC
d_gene: TRBD2
abundance: NA
j_gene: TRBJ2-7
v_gene: TRBV5-6

CDR3aa: CAIGSSSYNSPLHF
CDR3nt: TGTGCCATCGGAAGCAGCTCCTATAATTCACCCCTCCACTTT
d_gene: NA
abundance: few
j_gene: TRBJ1-6
v_gene: TRBV10-3

CDR3aa: CASSPSGWRTEAFF
CDR3nt: TGTGCCAGCTCACCCTCCGGTTGGCGAACTGAAGCTTTCTTT
d_gene: NA
abundance: NA
j_gene: TRBJ1-1
v_gene: TRBV18

CDR3aa: CASSLDRWDEKLFF
CDR3nt: TGTGCCAGCAGCCTTGACAGGTGGGATGAAAAACTGTTTTTT
d_gene: NA
abundance: NA
j_gene: TRBJ1-4
v_gene: TRBV7-9

CDR3aa: CASSFTLPGDTEAFF
CDR3nt: TGCGCCAGCAGCTTTACCCTCCCTGGCGACACTGAAGCTTTCTTT
d_gene: NA
abundance: NA
j_gene: TRBJ1-1
v_gene: TRBV5-1

CDR3aa: CASSLTAGNTIYF
CDR3nt: TGTGCCAGCAGCTTGACGGCTGGAAACACCATATATTTT
d_gene: NA
abundance: NA
j_gene: TRBJ1-3
v_gene: TRBV5-6

CDR3aa: CASGLGGGGETQYF
CDR3nt: TGTGCCTCGGGGCTTGGGGGGGGCGGTGAGACCCAGTACTTC
d_gene: NA
abundance: few
j_gene: TRBJ2-5
v_gene: TRBV4-2

CDR3aa: CASSPTDRSYEQYF
CDR3nt: TGCGCCAGCAGCCCGACGGACAGATCCTACGAGCAGTACTTC
d_gene: NA
abundance: NA
j_gene: TRBJ2-7
v_gene: TRBV4-1

CDR3aa: CASSPTGFQETQYF
CDR3nt: TGTGCCAGCAGCCCCACCGGTTTTCAAGAGACCCAGTACTTC
d_gene: NA
abundance: many
j_gene: TRBJ2-5
v_gene: TRBV13

CDR3aa: CASSSIMGASSGYTF
CDR3nt: TGCGCCAGCAGCTCGATTATGGGGGCGAGTTCTGGCTACACCTTC
d_gene: NA
abundance: NA
j_gene: TRBJ1-2
v_gene: TRBV5-1

CDR3aa: CASSLKSVGYGYTF
CDR3nt: TGTGCCAGCAGTCTCAAAAGTGTGGGATATGGCTACACCTTC
d_gene: NA
abundance: few
j_gene: TRBJ1-2
v_gene: TRBV2

CDR3aa: CSVDRPSGANVLTF
CDR3nt: TGCAGCGTTGACAGACCCTCTGGGGCCAACGTCCTGACTTTC
d_gene: NA
abundance: NA
j_gene: TRBJ2-6
v_gene: TRBV29-1

CDR3aa: CASRTAGYSYEQYF
CDR3nt: TGTGCCAGCAGAACCGCCGGCTACTCCTACGAGCAGTACTTC
d_gene: NA
abundance: once
j_gene: TRBJ2-7
v_gene: TRBV13

CDR3aa: CATLRDGPNQPQHF
CDR3nt: TGTGCCACCCTCCGGGACGGCCCCAATCAGCCCCAGCATTTT
d_gene: NA
abundance: NA
j_gene: TRBJ1-5
v_gene: TRBV6-6

CDR3aa: CAISGTGDQPQHF
CDR3nt: TGTGCCATCAGTGGAACAGGGGATCAGCCCCAGCATTTT
d_gene: TRBD1
abundance: NA
j_gene: TRBJ1-5
v_gene: TRBV10-3

CDR3aa: CASSRGQGRWSMHGYTF
CDR3nt: TGTGCCAGTAGTAGGGGACAGGGGCGGTGGAGTATGCATGGCTACACCTTC
d_gene: TRBD1
abundance: NA
j_gene: TRBJ1-2
v_gene: TRBV19

CDR3aa: CSVRDRPTDTQYF
CDR3nt: TGCAGCGTGAGGGACAGACCCACAGATACGCAGTATTTT
d_gene: TRBD1
abundance: NA
j_gene: TRBJ2-3
v_gene: TRBV29-1

CDR3aa: CASSQDHSGRQYF
CDR3nt: TGCGCCAGCAGCCAAGATCATAGTGGGCGGCAGTATTTT
d_gene: NA
abundance: NA
j_gene: TRBJ2-3
v_gene: TRBV4-1

CDR3aa: CASSLAGQMYSPLHF
CDR3nt: TGCGCCAGCAGCTTGGCGGGACAGATGTATTCACCCCTCCACTTT
d_gene: TRBD1
abundance: NA
j_gene: TRBJ1-6
v_gene: TRBV5-1

CDR3aa: CASSSTIDGGQYF
CDR3nt: TGTGCCAGCAGCTCTACAATCGACGGCGGACAGTACTTC
d_gene: NA
abundance: few
j_gene: TRBJ2-5
v_gene: TRBV11-1

CDR3aa: CASSPTVKGRSGNQPQHF
CDR3nt: TGTGCCAGCTCACCCACAGTGAAGGGGAGGAGCGGCAATCAGCCCCAGCATTTT
d_gene: NA
abundance: NA
j_gene: TRBJ1-5
v_gene: TRBV18

CDR3aa: CASSTTGAADNSPLHF
CDR3nt: TGTGCCAGCAGCACGACAGGGGCCGCGGATAATTCACCCCTCCACTTT
d_gene: TRBD1
abundance: NA
j_gene: TRBJ1-6
v_gene: TRBV5-6